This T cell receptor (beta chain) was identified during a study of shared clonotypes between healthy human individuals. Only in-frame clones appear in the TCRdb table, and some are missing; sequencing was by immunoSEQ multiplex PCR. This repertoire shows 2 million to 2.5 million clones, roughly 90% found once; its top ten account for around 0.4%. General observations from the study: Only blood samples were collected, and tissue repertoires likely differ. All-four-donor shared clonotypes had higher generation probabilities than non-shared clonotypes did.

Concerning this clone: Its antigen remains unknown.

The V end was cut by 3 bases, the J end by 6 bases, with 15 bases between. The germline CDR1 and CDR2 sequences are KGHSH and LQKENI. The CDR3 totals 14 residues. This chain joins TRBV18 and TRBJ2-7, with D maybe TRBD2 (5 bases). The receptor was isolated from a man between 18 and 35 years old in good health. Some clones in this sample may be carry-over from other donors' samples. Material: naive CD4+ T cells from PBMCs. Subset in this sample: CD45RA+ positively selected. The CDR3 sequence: CASSPSGLDGEQYF. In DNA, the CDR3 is TGTGCCAGCTCACCCTCTGGACTGGACGGCGAGCAGTACTTC.